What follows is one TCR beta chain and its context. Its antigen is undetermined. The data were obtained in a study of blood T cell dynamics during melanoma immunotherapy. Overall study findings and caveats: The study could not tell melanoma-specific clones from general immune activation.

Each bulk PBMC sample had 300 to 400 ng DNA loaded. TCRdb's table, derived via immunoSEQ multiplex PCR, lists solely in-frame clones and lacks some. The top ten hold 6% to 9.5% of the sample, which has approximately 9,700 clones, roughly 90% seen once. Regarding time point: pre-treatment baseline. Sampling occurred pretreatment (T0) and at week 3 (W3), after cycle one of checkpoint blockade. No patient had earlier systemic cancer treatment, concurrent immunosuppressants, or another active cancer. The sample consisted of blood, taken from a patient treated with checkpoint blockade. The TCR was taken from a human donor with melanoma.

CDR3 in DNA: TGTGCCACCAGCAGGCCGACAGGGACTCCTAGGGGGGACACTGAAGCTTTCTTT. It yields the protein CATSRPTGTPRGDTEAFF. This rearrangement joins TRBV15 to TRBJ1-1, with 7 bases that match TRBD1. This CDR3 spans 18 amino acids. Germline trimming cut 3 bases from V and 3 bases from J; bases unmatched to any gene: 16. Per the germline V gene, CDR1 is LNHNV and CDR2 is YYDKDF (reference sequence).